This T cell receptor (beta chain) was sequenced in a study of CD8+ T cells in alopecia areata. Following RNA extraction, reverse transcription yielded cDNA that acted as the sequencing template. Profiled with immunoSEQ multiplex PCR; TCRdb holds only in-frame clones, not every one. Among 130,000 to 150,000 clones, approximately 45% were seen once, and the ten largest hold about 6.3%. Researchers gathered lesional scalp punch biopsies and peripheral blood from patients with alopecia areata. The CDR3 totals 14 residues. V gave up 3 bases and J gave up 6 bases, with 14 bases separating them. The germline CDR1 and CDR2 sequences are SQVTM and ANQGSEA. This clone was seen only a few times.

This chain uses TRBV29-1 with TRBJ2-2; D may be TRBD1 (6 bases). Material for sequencing was CD4+ T cells sorted from blood. This receptor was identified in a human donor with alopecia areata. CDR3 nucleotides: TGCAGCGTTGATAGGGGGAGAGGGGCCGGGGAGCTGTTTTTT. Protein: CSVDRGRGAGELFF.